This TCR beta chain comes out of a study of blood T cell repertoires in COVID-19. V was cut by 2 bases and J by 7 bases, with 11 bases left in between. CDR1 is MNHEY and CDR2 is SVGEGT in the germline V gene. This CDR3 spans 13 amino acids. The protocol was immunoSEQ multiplex PCR, while the TCRdb copy is restricted to in-frame clones and leaves out a portion. The sample consists of 50,000 to 60,000 clones, 90% of them appearing once. V is TRBV6-2 or TRBV6-3 and J is TRBJ2-5; D gene ambiguous. Sample: peripheral blood. The sequence was collected from a woman aged 80 or over with acute or convalescent COVID-19. The CDR3 sequence: CASSYQDTGTQYF. The DNA for the CDR3 is TGTGCCAGCAGTTACCAAGACACCGGGACCCAGTACTTC.